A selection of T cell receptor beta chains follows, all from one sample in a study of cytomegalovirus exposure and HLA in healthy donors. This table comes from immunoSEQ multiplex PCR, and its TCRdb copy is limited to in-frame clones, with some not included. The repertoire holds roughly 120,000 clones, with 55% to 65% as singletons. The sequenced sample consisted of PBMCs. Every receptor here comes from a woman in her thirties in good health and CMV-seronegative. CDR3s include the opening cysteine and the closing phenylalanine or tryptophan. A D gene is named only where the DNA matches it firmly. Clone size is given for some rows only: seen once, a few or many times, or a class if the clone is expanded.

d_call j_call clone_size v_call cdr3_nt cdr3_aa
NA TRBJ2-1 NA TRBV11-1 TGTGCCAGCAGCTTAACTGGGCTAGCCGGTGAGCAGTTCTTC CASSLTGLAGEQFF
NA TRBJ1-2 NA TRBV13 TGTGCCAGCAACTTGGGGGCGGCTAACTATGGCTACACCTTC CASNLGAANYGYTF
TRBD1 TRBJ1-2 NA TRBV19 TGTGCCAGTAGCAAGGACAGGGGATATGGCTACACCTTC CASSKDRGYGYTF
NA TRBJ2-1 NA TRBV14 TGTGCCAGCAGCCGGGGGACATTTAGCTCCTACAATGAGCAGTTCTTC CASSRGTFSSYNEQFF
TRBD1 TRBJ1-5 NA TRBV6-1 TGTGCCAGCACTATCGACAGGGGTAATCAGCCCCAGCATTTT CASTIDRGNQPQHF
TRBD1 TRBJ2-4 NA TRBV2 TGTGCCAGCTCGGGGACAGGGCGTTTCGGCCAAAACATTCAGTACTTC CASSGTGRFGQNIQYF
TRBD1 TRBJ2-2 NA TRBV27 TGTGCCAGCAAAAGGGGGCCCACAGGAGGCACCGGGGAGCTGTTTTTT CASKRGPTGGTGELFF
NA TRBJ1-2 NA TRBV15 TGTGCCACCAGCAGAGTCAGGGGCGATGGCTACACCTTC CATSRVRGDGYTF
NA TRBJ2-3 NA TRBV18 TGTGCCAGCTCAAACCTCCATGGGCCACACAGGTTGGATACGCAGTATTTT CASSNLHGPHRLDTQYF
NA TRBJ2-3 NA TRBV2 TGTGCCAGTAAGATACTAGCCCGCACAGATACGCAGTATTTT CASKILARTDTQYF
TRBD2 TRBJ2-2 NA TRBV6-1 TGTGCCAGCACGCCCCTCGGGGGGGACACCGGGGAGCTGTTTTTT CASTPLGGDTGELFF
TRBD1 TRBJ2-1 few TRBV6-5 TGTGCCAGCAGCTCGACAGGGCCGGGAGAGCAGTTCTTC CASSSTGPGEQFF
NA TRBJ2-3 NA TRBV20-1 TGCAGCGCAGGGGGCACAGATACGCAGTATTTT CSAGGTDTQYF
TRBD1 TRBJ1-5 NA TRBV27 TGTGCCAGCAGTCTCTCGTCGGACAGGATCAATCAGCCCCAGCATTTT CASSLSSDRINQPQHF
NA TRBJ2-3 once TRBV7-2 TGTGCCAGCAGCCCAAGTCCGCGAGATACGCAGTATTTT CASSPSPRDTQYF
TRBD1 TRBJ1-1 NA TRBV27 TGTACTCCGGGGACAGGACAACCTCGGGACACTGAAGCTTTCTTT CTPGTGQPRDTEAFF
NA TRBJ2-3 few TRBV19 TGTGCCAGTAGTATGGGGACTAGCACAGATACGCAGTATTTT CASSMGTSTDTQYF
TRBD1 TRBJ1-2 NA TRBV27 TGTGCCAGCAGTCCGAGGACAGGGCAGACTAACTATGGCTACACCTTC CASSPRTGQTNYGYTF
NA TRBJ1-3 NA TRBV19 TGTGCCAGTAGTATTTATCAGGACGGGAGCTCTGGAAACACCATATATTTT CASSIYQDGSSGNTIYF
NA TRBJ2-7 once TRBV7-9 TGTGCCAGCAGCTTTGGGGGGACCTCCTACGAGCAGTACTTC CASSFGGTSYEQYF
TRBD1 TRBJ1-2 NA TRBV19 TGTGCCAGTAGTATGGAGAAGGGGGCCAGTAGCTTAGACTATGGCTACACCTTC CASSMEKGASSLDYGYTF
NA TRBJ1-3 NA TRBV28 TGTGCCAGCAGGATCAGGGAGGTAGTCGGAAACACCATATATTTT CASRIREVVGNTIYF
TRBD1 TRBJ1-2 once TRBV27 TGTGCCAGCAGTCCGTTGGACAGGGGCTATGGCTACACCTTC CASSPLDRGYGYTF
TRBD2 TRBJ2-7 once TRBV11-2 TGTGCCAGCAGCTTAGCCCTTCCCTCAGCGGGATCCTACGAGCAGTACTTC CASSLALPSAGSYEQYF
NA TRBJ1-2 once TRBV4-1 TGCGCCAGCAGCCAAGATAGGCAGGGTTCGGTATTTGACCGTAACTATGGCTACACCTTC CASSQDRQGSVFDRNYGYTF
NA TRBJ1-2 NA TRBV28 TGTGCCAGCAGTTTTACACCGGACACCCCGGGCTATGGCTACACCTTC CASSFTPDTPGYGYTF
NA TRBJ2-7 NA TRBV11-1 TGTGCCAGCAGCATGGACAGTTCCTACGAGCAGTACTTC CASSMDSSYEQYF
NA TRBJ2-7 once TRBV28 TGTGCCAGCAGTCCCCCCGGGGGACTGGCGTCCTACGAGCAGTACTTC CASSPPGGLASYEQYF
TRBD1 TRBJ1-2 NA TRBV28 TGTGCCAGCAGTTTATCGGACAGGGTTAGCTATGGCTACACCTTC CASSLSDRVSYGYTF
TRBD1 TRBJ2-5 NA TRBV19 TGTGCCAGTAGCACCCGGGACAGGGCCCAAGAGACCCAGTACTTC CASSTRDRAQETQYF
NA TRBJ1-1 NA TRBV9 TGTGCCAGCAGCGTAGGGGGCAAGGGCACTGAAGCTTTCTTT CASSVGGKGTEAFF
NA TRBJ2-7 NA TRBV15 TGTGCCACCAGCACCTCAGGGATTAGGGGCTACGAGCAGTACTTC CATSTSGIRGYEQYF
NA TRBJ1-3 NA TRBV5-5 TGTGCCAGCAGCTTGGAATCGTACAGCTACTCTGGAAACACCATATATTTT CASSLESYSYSGNTIYF
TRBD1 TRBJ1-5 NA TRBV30 TGTGCCTGGAGGGCTCGGACAGGCCTAGAGGCTCAGCCCCAGCATTTT CAWRARTGLEAQPQHF
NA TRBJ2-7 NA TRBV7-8 TGTGCCAGCAGCCCAGGGACACAAACGACCTTTAGACCCTACGAGCAGTACTTC CASSPGTQTTFRPYEQYF
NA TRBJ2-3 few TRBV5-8 TGTGCCAGCAGCTTTCCTTCGGCAGGGGGGACAGATACGCAGTATTTT CASSFPSAGGTDTQYF
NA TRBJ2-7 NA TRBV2 TGTGCCAGCACTCGGAGGGCCTTTACGTACTTC CASTRRAFTYF
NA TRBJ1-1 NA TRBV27 TGTGCCAGCAGTTTTGGCCTGAACGCTGAAGCTTTCTTT CASSFGLNAEAFF
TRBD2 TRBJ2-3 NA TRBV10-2 TGCGCCAGCAGTGAGAGGGGACTAGCGGGACTCGCAGATACGCAGTATTTT CASSERGLAGLADTQYF
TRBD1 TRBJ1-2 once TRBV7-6 TGTGCCAGCAGCTTAACCGCAGACAGGGGCGGCTACACCTTC CASSLTADRGGYTF
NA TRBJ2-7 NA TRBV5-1 TGCGCCAGCAGCTTGGGGTACAACTACGAGCAGTACTTC CASSLGYNYEQYF
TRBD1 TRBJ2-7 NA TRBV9 TGTGCCAGCAGCGTGCAGAACAGGGGCGAGCAGTACTTC CASSVQNRGEQYF
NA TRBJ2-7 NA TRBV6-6 TGTGCCAGCAGCTCCCTGGCTTACGAGCAGTACTTC CASSSLAYEQYF
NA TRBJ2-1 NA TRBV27 TGTGCCAGCAGTTTGAGACAGGCGTACAATGAGCAGTTCTTC CASSLRQAYNEQFF
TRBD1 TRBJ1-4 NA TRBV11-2 TGTGCCAGCAGCACCCCAGGGGGGAGTGAAAAACTGTTTTTT CASSTPGGSEKLFF
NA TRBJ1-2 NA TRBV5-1 TGCGCCAGCAGCTTGGACGGCAGGGAGGTTGGCTACACCTTC CASSLDGREVGYTF
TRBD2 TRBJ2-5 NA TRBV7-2 TGTGCCAGCAGCTTATCCCTACTAGCGGGAGGGAAAGAGACCCAGTACTTC CASSLSLLAGGKETQYF
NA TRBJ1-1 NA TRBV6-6 TGTGCCAGCAGTTACTCGACAGGACATCAGAACACTGAAGCTTTCTTT CASSYSTGHQNTEAFF
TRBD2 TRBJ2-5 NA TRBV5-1 TGCGCCAGCAGCCCTAACCCAGCGGGAGGGCGGGAGACCCAGTACTTC CASSPNPAGGRETQYF
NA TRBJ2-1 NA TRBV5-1 TGCGCCAGCAGCCGACTAGAGTACAATGAGCAGTTCTTC CASSRLEYNEQFF
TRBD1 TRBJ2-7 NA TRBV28 TGTGCCAGCAGGCCCCGGGGACAGGGGGCTTACGAGCAGTACTTC CASRPRGQGAYEQYF
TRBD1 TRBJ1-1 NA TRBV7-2 TGTGCCAGCAGCCCAAGGGGGCGCACTGAAGCTTTCTTT CASSPRGRTEAFF
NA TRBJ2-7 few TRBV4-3 TGCGCCAGCAGCCAAGTTCTAGATCACGAGCAGTACTTC CASSQVLDHEQYF
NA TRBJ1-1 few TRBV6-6 TGTGCCAGCAGGGGAGGGTGGGGAAACACTGAAGCTTTCTTT CASRGGWGNTEAFF
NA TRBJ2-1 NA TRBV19 TGTGCCAGTAGTATCCCGGGCAGGGCGGGGCGGAGGAATGAGCAGTTCTTC CASSIPGRAGRRNEQFF